Listed here are 26 T cell receptor beta chains from one sample, sequenced in a study of identical twins. TCRdb reprocessed the 5' RACE reads with MiXCR, giving one entry per CDR3 protein. The repertoire includes approximately 630,000 distinct CDR3 sequences, under 8.5% of them detected once, and 1.5% to 2% sits in the top ten. A further study also used this sample, focusing on yellow fever vaccine responses in identical twins.

The sequencing sample was made of PBMCs. These receptors came from a woman between 18 and 30 years old in good health.

This clonotype showed up just a few times. The chain has TRBV12-3 or TRBV12-4 and TRBJ2-1; 10 positions match TRBD2. This CDR3 has 16 residues. Trimming removed 2 bases from V and 5 bases from J; junction bases left unmatched: 6. CDR3 residues: CASSLPGLALHNEQFF. The CDR3 bases are TGTGCCAGCAGTTTACCGGGACTAGCGTTACACAATGAGCAGTTCTTC.

The V call is TRBV18, the J call TRBJ2-5, with no clear D. The CDR3 totals 13 residues. Per the germline V gene, CDR1 is KGHSH and CDR2 is LQKENI. V was cut by 3 bases and J by 3 bases, with 8 bases left in between. The CDR3 is CASSPNAKETQYF. CDR3 coding DNA: TGTGCCAGCTCACCCAACGCCAAAGAGACCCAGTACTTC.

This clonotype was picked up many times. The rearrangement links TRBV5-1 to TRBJ2-7, with no clear D. The V end was cut by 0 bases, the J end by 0 bases, with 7 bases between. From germline, CDR1 is SGHRS and CDR2 YFSETQ. The CDR3 covers 14 residues. CDR3 DNA sequence: TGCGCCAGCAGCTTGGGGCGGCGCTCCTACGAGCAGTACTTC. Its protein product is CASSLGRRSYEQYF.

V usage is TRBV9 and J usage is TRBJ2-5; 7 nucleotides align to TRBD2. Per germline, CDR1 SGDLS and CDR2 YYNGEE. Trimming cost V 0 bases and J 7 bases; bases outside gene matches: 9. This CDR3 is 15 amino acids long. The CDR3 bases are TGTGCCAGCAGCGTAGACGGGAGGCCCGATGGGACCCAGTACTTC. Translation gives CASSVDGRPDGTQYF.

This clonotype occurred a few times. This chain links TRBV12-3 or TRBV12-4 with TRBJ2-7; no firm D call. Between the trimmed V and J ends, which lost 7 bases and 3 bases, there was a span of 13 bases. This CDR3 is 13 amino acids long. The CDR3 loop is CASTLGTIYEQYF. The CDR3 nucleotides read TGTGCCAGCACCCTAGGTACTATCTACGAGCAGTACTTC.

At least ten counts were recorded for this clonotype. The rearrangement joins TRBV12-3 or TRBV12-4 to TRBJ1-5; no firm D call. With 6 bases removed from V and 2 bases from J, the gap between germline ends came to 11 bases. This CDR3 region has 14 residues. This chain's CDR3 is CASSLDAGNQPQHF. Here the CDR3 DNA reads TGTGCCAGCAGCCTCGACGCGGGCAATCAGCCCCAGCATTTT.

The CDR3 DNA follows: TGTGCCAGCATCCCGCCGAACACTGAAGCTTTCTTT. It encodes CASIPPNTEAFF. V and J are TRBV25-1 and TRBJ1-1; D remains unclear. The germline V gene encodes CDR1 MGHDK and CDR2 SYGVNS. The CDR3 covers 12 residues. The ends were cut back, 7 bases at V and 1 base at J, with 7 bases in the middle. Full variable domain (remainder filled in from reference TRBV25-1 and TRBJ1-1): EADIYQTPRYLVIGTGKKITLECSQTMGHDKMYWYQQDPGMELHLIHYSYGVNSTEKGDLSSESTVSRIRTEHFPLTLESARPSHTSQYLCASIPPNTEAFFGQGTRLTVV.

The gene calls are TRBV5-1 and TRBJ2-5, with D possibly matching TRBD2 (6 bases). Trimming left V 1 base short and J 8 bases short, with 15 bases between. The CDR3 runs to 14 residues. Germline V gives CDR1 SGHRS, CDR2 YFSETQ. The CDR3 spells CASSLKTPGGTQYF. The CDR3 region has the DNA TGCGCCAGCAGCTTGAAAACTCCCGGGGGAACCCAGTACTTC.

This sequence joins TRBV20-1 and TRBJ2-1, with TRBD2 as a possible D gene (6 bases). Trimming stripped 6 bases from V and 7 bases from J, with 19 bases between. This CDR3 is 14 amino acids long. The germline gives CDR1 DFQATT, CDR2 SNEGSKA (reference sequence). The DNA for the CDR3 is TGCAGTGCCGGCAGGTGGGAGGTGGGGAATGAGCAGTTCTTC. Its protein product is CSAGRWEVGNEQFF.

This clonotype was detected a few times. V is TRBV6-2 or TRBV6-3 and J is TRBJ1-1; no reliable D call. Trimming took off 1 base at V and 0 bases at J, with 6 bases between the two ends. Germline V lookup: CDR1 MNHEY, CDR2 SVGEGT. CDR3 size: 14 residues. CDR3 DNA: TGTGCCAGCAGTTACTGGGCGCTGAACACTGAAGCTTTCTTT. Translating it yields CASSYWALNTEAFF.

This clonotype was found a few times. V gene TRBV28 combines with J gene TRBJ2-7; 7 bases are a match to TRBD2. This CDR3 contains 14 residues. Germline trimming cut 7 bases from V and 4 bases from J; bases unmatched to any gene: 10. Germline V gives CDR1 MDHEN, CDR2 SYDVKM. In nucleotides, the CDR3 is TGTGCCAGCACCATGAGCCTAGCGGAATACGAGCAGTACTTC. Translated: CASTMSLAEYEQYF. Filled out from reference TRBV28 and TRBJ2-7, the complete variable domain reads DVKVTQSSRYLVKRTGEKVFLECVQDMDHENMFWYRQDPGLGLRLIYFSYDVKMKEKGDIPEGYSVSREKKERFSLILESASTNQTSMYLCASTMSLAEYEQYFGPGTRLTVT.

This clonotype has a handful of counts. This rearrangement joins TRBV6-5 to TRBJ2-1; 14 nucleotides match TRBD2. The CDR3 totals 19 residues. Germline CDR1 is MNHEY and CDR2 is SVGAGI. V was clipped by 4 bases and J by 0 bases; unmatched bases: 8. CDR3 region: CASSSGTSGRPSSYNEQFF. In nucleotides, the CDR3 is TGTGCCAGCAGTTCTGGGACTAGCGGGAGACCAAGCTCCTACAATGAGCAGTTCTTC.

The sample holds a few counts of this clonotype. This chain uses TRBV27 with TRBJ1-6; 8 nucleotides align to TRBD1. CDR1 is MNHEY and CDR2 is SMNVEV in the germline V gene (reference sequence). This CDR3 is 13 amino acids long. Trimming took 8 bases from V and 4 from J; bases not matched to a gene: 1. This CDR3 reads CASRTGYNSPLHF. The CDR3 region has the DNA TGTGCCAGCCGGACAGGGTATAATTCACCCCTCCACTTT.

This clonotype was picked up a small number of times. The V call is TRBV11-2, the J call TRBJ2-1, with D hard to call. The CDR3 runs 15 residues. V gave up 1 base and J gave up 4 bases, with 11 bases separating them. Germline V gives CDR1 SGHAT, CDR2 FQNNGV. The CDR3 sequence: CASSLVPEKYNEQFF. The CDR3 region has the DNA TGTGCCAGCAGCTTAGTCCCAGAAAAATACAATGAGCAGTTCTTC.

V gene TRBV7-2 combines with J gene TRBJ1-1; TRBD1 matches 8 bases. From germline, CDR1 is SGHTA and CDR2 FQGNSA. The CDR3 is 12 amino acids. V lost 5 bases, J lost 11 bases, and 7 bases stayed unmatched. The CDR3 is CASSPWTGIAFF. The CDR3, as DNA: TGTGCCAGCAGCCCGTGGACAGGGATTGCTTTCTTT. The whole variable domain, filled in from reference TRBV7-2 and TRBJ1-1, reads GAGVSQSPSNKVTEKGKDVELRCDPISGHTALYWYRQSLGQGLEFLIYFQGNSAPDKSGLPSDRFSAERTGGSVSTLTIQRTQQEDSAVYLCASSPWTGIAFFGQGTRLTVV.

This clonotype was counted only a few times. The V call is TRBV19, the J call TRBJ2-3; no clear D. The germline gives CDR1 LNHDA, CDR2 SQIVND (reference sequence). The CDR3 is 11 amino acids. V shed 3 bases and J shed 7 bases, with 5 bases lying between them. CDR3 loop: CASSIFNTQYF. CDR3 in DNA: TGTGCCAGTAGTATTTTCAATACGCAGTATTTT.

This clonotype was detected only a few times. The chain is built from TRBV12-3 or TRBV12-4 and TRBJ2-3; 16 positions agree with TRBD2. The V segment lost 5 bases and the J segment 6 bases; nucleotides outside the gene matches: 11. The CDR3 totals 18 residues. CDR3 sequence: CASSAPGTSGGALDTQYF. In DNA form, the CDR3 reads TGTGCCAGCAGTGCGCCCGGGACTAGCGGGGGGGCCCTGGATACGCAGTATTTT.

The genes are TRBV6-2 or TRBV6-3 and TRBJ2-7, with 8 bases identical to TRBD2. This CDR3 region has 16 residues. In germline, CDR1 is MNHEY, CDR2 SVGEGT. V trimming: 4 bases; J trimming: 3 bases; junction bases outside the gene matches: 11. The CDR3 DNA sequence: TGTGCCAGCAGTTCGGGGGGGACACAGGGTTACTACGAGCAGTACTTC. Protein product: CASSSGGTQGYYEQYF.

This clonotype occurred a few times. The chain uses TRBV24-1 and TRBJ2-2; 8 positions agree with TRBD1. This CDR3 has 14 residues. The V gene's germline CDR1 is KGHDR and CDR2 SFDVKD. With V trimmed by 5 bases and J by 5 bases, 3 bases remained unmatched. The CDR3 DNA sequence: TGTGCCACCAGTGCAACAGGGGGTACCGGGGAGCTGTTTTTT. This translates into CATSATGGTGELFF.

This clonotype was counted only a few times. This chain connects TRBV7-6 to TRBJ2-3; 15 positions match TRBD2. Trimming cost V 4 bases and J 6 bases; bases outside gene matches: 5. Per the germline V gene, CDR1 is SGHVS and CDR2 is FNYEAQ. The CDR3 is 16 residues long. CDR3 protein: CASSSWTSGGGDTQYF. The CDR3 bases are TGTGCCAGCAGCTCATGGACTAGCGGGGGGGGGGATACGCAGTATTTT.

The chain employs TRBV5-1 and TRBJ2-1; maybe TRBD2 (5 bases). The germline CDR1 and CDR2 sequences are SGHRS and YFSETQ. V lost 4 bases to trimming and J lost 8 bases, with 10 bases between them. CDR3 length: 12 amino acids. The CDR3 loop reads CASSPGWDEQFF. The DNA of the CDR3 is TGCGCCAGCAGCCCGGGATGGGATGAGCAGTTCTTC.

The sample holds many counts of this clonotype. The rearrangement uses TRBV7-2 and TRBJ2-5; possible D gene TRBD1, 5 bases. Germline CDR1 and CDR2: SGHTA and FQGNSA. The CDR3 has 13 residues. V lost 3 bases and J lost 5, with 10 bases in between. CDR3 loop: CASSFRGSETQYF. The CDR3, as DNA: TGTGCCAGCAGCTTTAGGGGATCGGAGACCCAGTACTTC.

The chain carries TRBV27 and TRBJ2-3, with 7 bases that match TRBD2. CDR3 size: 14 residues. With V trimmed by 7 bases and J by 1 base, 5 bases remained unmatched. Germline V gives CDR1 MNHEY, CDR2 SMNVEV (reference sequence). The chain's CDR3 is CASIPSGGTDTQYF. In nucleotides, the CDR3 is TGTGCCAGCATTCCGAGCGGGGGCACAGATACGCAGTATTTT.

This clonotype was found many times. The V gene is TRBV6-5, the J gene TRBJ1-2; no definite D call. This CDR3 is 13 amino acids long. Germline V lookup: CDR1 MNHEY, CDR2 SVGAGI. Deletions cut 2 bases from V and 3 bases from J, with 7 bases between. The CDR3, as DNA: TGTGCCAGCAGTTACCCCGGTTACTATGGCTACACCTTC. Translated: CASSYPGYYGYTF.

The V gene is TRBV7-1, the J gene TRBJ1-1; TRBD1 agrees at 12 bases. TRBV7-1 is classed as an ORF, of uncertain function. This CDR3 is 21 amino acids long. Germline trimming cut 5 bases from V and 0 bases from J; bases unmatched to any gene: 19. CDR3 region: CASSLMRRDRGRMRLNTEAFF. DNA for the CDR3: TGTGCCAGCAGCCTCATGCGGCGGGACAGGGGGCGGATGAGGTTGAACACTGAAGCTTTCTTT.

This clonotype was counted at least ten times. This chain uses TRBV10-3 with TRBJ1-4; no clear D. Germline CDR1 is ENHRY and CDR2 is SYGVKD. The length of the CDR3 is 11 residues. V was trimmed by 8 bases and J by 8 bases, leaving 9 bases between them. The DNA of the CDR3 is TGTGCCATCGGGAGTAGGGAAAAACTGTTTTTT. Protein product: CAIGSREKLFF.